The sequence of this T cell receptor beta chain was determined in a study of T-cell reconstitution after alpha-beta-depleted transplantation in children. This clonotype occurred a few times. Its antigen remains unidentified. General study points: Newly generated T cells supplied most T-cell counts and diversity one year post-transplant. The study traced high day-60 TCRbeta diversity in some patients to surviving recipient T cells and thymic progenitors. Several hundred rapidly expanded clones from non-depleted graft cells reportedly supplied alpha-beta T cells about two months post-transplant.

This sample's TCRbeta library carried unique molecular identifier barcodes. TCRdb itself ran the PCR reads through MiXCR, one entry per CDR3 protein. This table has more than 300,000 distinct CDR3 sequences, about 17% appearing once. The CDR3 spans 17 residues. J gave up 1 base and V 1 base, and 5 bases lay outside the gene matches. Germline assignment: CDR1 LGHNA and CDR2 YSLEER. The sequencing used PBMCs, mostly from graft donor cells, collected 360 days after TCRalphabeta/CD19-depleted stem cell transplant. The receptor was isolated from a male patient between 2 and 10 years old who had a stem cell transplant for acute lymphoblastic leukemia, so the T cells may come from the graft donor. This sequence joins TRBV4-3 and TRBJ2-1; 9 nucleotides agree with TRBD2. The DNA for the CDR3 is TGCGCCAGCAGCCAAGTAGTCCTAGCGGGATCCTACAATGAGCAGTTCTTC. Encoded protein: CASSQVVLAGSYNEQFF.